This T cell receptor (beta chain) was retrieved from a study of neurological immune-mediated disorders. Germline assignment: CDR1 SGDLS and CDR2 YYNGEE. V was shortened by 0 bases and J by 2 bases, with 8 bases between the two germline ends. The length of the CDR3 is 14 residues. The cDNA was generated by 5'RACE with 10-nucleotide random UMIs. TCRdb ran MiXCR on the 5' RACE reads and lists one entry per CDR3 protein. The sample has tens of thousands of distinct CDR3 sequences; about 5% are singletons. Study-level points and caveats: There was no clinical or MRI feature that was associated with the multiple sclerosis repertoire cluster.

This clonotype was seen repeatedly, ten times or more. The antigen is undetermined. The clonotype originates from a woman in her 70s with multiple sclerosis. The rearrangement joins TRBV9 to TRBJ2-5, with a weak D call TRBD1 (5 bases). The material sequenced was PBMCs. DNA of the CDR3: TGTGCCAGCAGCGTAGCGGACACACAAGAGACCCAGTACTTC. As protein: CASSVADTQETQYF.